The rows below give T cell receptor beta chains drawn from one sample of a study of OX40 agonist ivuxolimab in advanced cancers. TCRdb keeps only in-frame clones here, not all; method: immunoSEQ multiplex PCR. The table shows over 30,000 clones, with approximately 82% occurring only once. This specimen consisted of CD4+ or CD8+ T cells sorted from blood, obtained in a trial of the OX40 agonist ivuxolimab. Receptors were obtained from an adult with an advanced solid tumor such as melanoma, head and neck, liver or kidney cancer. The CDR3 runs from the conserved cysteine through the conserved F or W. Each record gives: V gene, clone size, D gene, J gene, CDR3 protein, CDR3 DNA. A D gene is named only where the DNA matches it firmly. Size is stated for part of the rows, as once, few or many counts, or as a class when the clone is expanded.

v_call: TRBV11-2
clone_size: -
d_call: -
j_call: TRBJ2-4
cdr3_aa: CASSLQGAKNIQYF
cdr3_nt: TGTGCCAGCAGCTTACAGGGAGCCAAAAACATTCAGTACTTC

v_call: TRBV30
clone_size: few
d_call: TRBD1
j_call: TRBJ2-7
cdr3_aa: CAWTRPPRTGGVEQYF
cdr3_nt: TGTGCCTGGACCAGACCCCCCCGGACAGGGGGTGTCGAGCAGTACTTC

v_call: TRBV7-2
clone_size: -
d_call: -
j_call: TRBJ1-3
cdr3_aa: CASSPVGGAGGNTIYF
cdr3_nt: TGTGCCAGCAGCCCCGTCGGGGGCGCTGGTGGAAACACCATATATTTT

v_call: TRBV6-5
clone_size: -
d_call: -
j_call: TRBJ2-1
cdr3_aa: CASSYKRPPEYNEQFF
cdr3_nt: TGTGCCAGCAGTTATAAGCGCCCCCCGGAATACAATGAGCAGTTCTTC

v_call: TRBV5-1
clone_size: few
d_call: TRBD2
j_call: TRBJ2-3
cdr3_aa: CASRTSGSTDTQYF
cdr3_nt: TGCGCCAGCCGCACTAGCGGGAGCACAGATACGCAGTATTTT

v_call: TRBV7-8
clone_size: once
d_call: -
j_call: TRBJ1-6
cdr3_aa: CASSLGAGIDSPLHF
cdr3_nt: TGTGCCAGCAGCTTAGGGGCAGGGATTGATTCACCCCTCCACTTT

v_call: TRBV7-9
clone_size: -
d_call: -
j_call: TRBJ1-1
cdr3_aa: CASSLEARGTEAFF
cdr3_nt: TGTGCCAGCAGCTTAGAGGCCAGGGGCACTGAAGCTTTCTTT

v_call: TRBV7-9
clone_size: -
d_call: -
j_call: TRBJ1-2
cdr3_aa: CASSLGVRGSGYTF
cdr3_nt: TGTGCCAGCAGCTTAGGGGTGCGGGGCTCTGGCTACACCTTC

v_call: TRBV6-6
clone_size: -
d_call: TRBD2
j_call: TRBJ2-7
cdr3_aa: CASSPRGVAPYF
cdr3_nt: TGTGCCAGCAGCCCCCGGGGGGTAGCTCCGTACTTC

v_call: TRBV5-1
clone_size: medium-sized
d_call: TRBD1
j_call: TRBJ1-5
cdr3_aa: CASSPYGTGANQPQHF
cdr3_nt: TGCGCCAGCAGCCCCTATGGGACAGGGGCTAATCAGCCCCAGCATTTT

v_call: TRBV5-1
clone_size: -
d_call: TRBD2
j_call: TRBJ2-7
cdr3_aa: CASSWGDGGRGDEQYF
cdr3_nt: TGCGCCAGCAGCTGGGGGGACGGCGGGAGAGGCGACGAGCAGTACTTC

v_call: TRBV5-4
clone_size: few
d_call: -
j_call: TRBJ2-2
cdr3_aa: CASSLGQDQNTGELFF
cdr3_nt: TGTGCCAGCAGCTTGGGGCAGGACCAAAACACCGGGGAGCTGTTTTTT

v_call: TRBV4-3
clone_size: few
d_call: TRBD1
j_call: TRBJ1-2
cdr3_aa: CASSQDLPGTDANYGYTF
cdr3_nt: TGCGCCAGCAGCCAAGACCTCCCCGGGACAGACGCCAACTATGGCTACACCTTC

v_call: TRBV7-9
clone_size: -
d_call: -
j_call: TRBJ1-1
cdr3_aa: CASSSRYGTEAFF
cdr3_nt: TGTGCCAGCAGCTCACGCTACGGGACTGAAGCTTTCTTT

v_call: TRBV7-9
clone_size: -
d_call: -
j_call: TRBJ1-4
cdr3_aa: CASSFYLGSVGEKLFF
cdr3_nt: TGTGCCAGCAGCTTCTATTTAGGATCAGTGGGTGAAAAACTGTTTTTT

v_call: TRBV12-2
clone_size: -
d_call: -
j_call: TRBJ2-3
cdr3_aa: CASRLARPSGVCTDTQYF
cdr3_nt: TGTGCAAGTCGCTTAGCGAGGCCTAGCGGGGTTTGCACAGATACGCAGTATTTT

v_call: TRBV5-1
clone_size: few
d_call: -
j_call: TRBJ1-2
cdr3_aa: CASSLVGQAQDGYTF
cdr3_nt: TGCGCCAGCAGCTTGGTAGGGCAGGCACAAGACGGCTACACCTTC

v_call: TRBV2
clone_size: -
d_call: -
j_call: TRBJ1-2
cdr3_aa: CALAKNYGYTF
cdr3_nt: TGTGCCCTCGCAAAGAACTATGGCTACACCTTC

v_call: TRBV6-5
clone_size: -
d_call: -
j_call: TRBJ2-5
cdr3_aa: CASSYRVEFTGRTQYF
cdr3_nt: TGTGCCAGCAGTTACCGGGTCGAATTTACGGGGCGCACCCAGTACTTC

v_call: TRBV7-2
clone_size: -
d_call: -
j_call: TRBJ1-6
cdr3_aa: CASSFNNSPLHF
cdr3_nt: TGTGCCAGCAGCTTTAACAATTCACCCCTCCACTTT

v_call: TRBV7-8
clone_size: -
d_call: TRBD1
j_call: TRBJ2-2
cdr3_aa: CASSLYRVGTGLTGELFF
cdr3_nt: TGTGCCAGCAGCTTATATCGGGTGGGGACAGGGTTGACCGGGGAGCTGTTTTTT

v_call: TRBV5-1
clone_size: -
d_call: -
j_call: TRBJ2-5
cdr3_aa: CASSLGGQETQYF
cdr3_nt: TGCGCCAGCAGCTTAGGGGGACAAGAGACCCAGTACTTC

v_call: TRBV4-3
clone_size: -
d_call: -
j_call: TRBJ2-3
cdr3_aa: CASSQTQQTTQYF
cdr3_nt: TGCGCCAGCAGCCAAACCCAACAGACTACGCAGTATTTT

v_call: TRBV5-1
clone_size: -
d_call: TRBD1
j_call: TRBJ2-7
cdr3_aa: CASSRDRFGEQYF
cdr3_nt: TGCGCCAGCAGTAGGGACAGGTTTGGCGAGCAGTACTTC

v_call: TRBV9
clone_size: -
d_call: TRBD2
j_call: TRBJ2-1
cdr3_aa: CASSVGPSGYNEQFF
cdr3_nt: TGTGCCAGCAGCGTAGGGCCTAGCGGCTACAATGAGCAGTTCTTC

v_call: TRBV28
clone_size: -
d_call: -
j_call: TRBJ2-7
cdr3_aa: CASSLFGDSYEQYF
cdr3_nt: TGTGCCAGCAGTTTGTTCGGGGACTCCTACGAGCAGTACTTC

v_call: TRBV7-2
clone_size: -
d_call: -
j_call: TRBJ2-4
cdr3_aa: CASSRGFFKNIQYF
cdr3_nt: TGTGCCAGCAGCAGGGGCTTTTTCAAAAACATTCAGTACTTC

v_call: TRBV10-3
clone_size: -
d_call: TRBD1
j_call: TRBJ2-1
cdr3_aa: CAISEVQGDNEQFF
cdr3_nt: TGTGCCATCAGTGAGGTGCAGGGGGACAATGAGCAGTTCTTC

v_call: TRBV5-6
clone_size: once
d_call: -
j_call: TRBJ1-2
cdr3_aa: CASSPGEVLSYTF
cdr3_nt: TGTGCCAGCAGCCCTGGCGAGGTCTTGAGCTACACCTTC